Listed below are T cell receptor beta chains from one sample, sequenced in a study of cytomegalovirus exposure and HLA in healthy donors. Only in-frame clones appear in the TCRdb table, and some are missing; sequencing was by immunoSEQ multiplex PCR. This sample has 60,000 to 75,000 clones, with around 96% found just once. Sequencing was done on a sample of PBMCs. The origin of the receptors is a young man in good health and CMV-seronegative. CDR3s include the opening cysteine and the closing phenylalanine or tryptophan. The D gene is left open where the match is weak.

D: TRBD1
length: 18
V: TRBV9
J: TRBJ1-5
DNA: TGTGCCAGCAGCGTTAGACTTCTTGACAGGGCAGAACATCAGCCCCAGCATTTT
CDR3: CASSVRLLDRAEHQPQHF

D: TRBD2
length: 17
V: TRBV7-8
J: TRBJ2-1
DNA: TGTGCCAGCAGCTCCCTCCGCCCGGGACTAGGATACAATGAGCAGTTCTTC
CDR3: CASSSLRPGLGYNEQFF

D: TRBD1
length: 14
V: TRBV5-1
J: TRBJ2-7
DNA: TGCGCCAGCAGTACCGGGACAGGACCCTACGAGCAGTACTTC
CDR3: CASSTGTGPYEQYF

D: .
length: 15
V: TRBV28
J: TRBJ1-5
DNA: TGTGCCAGCAGTAACCCATTCCAGGTGGTGCAGCCCCAGCATTTT
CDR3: CASSNPFQVVQPQHF

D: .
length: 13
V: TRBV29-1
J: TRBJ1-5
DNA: TGCAGCGTTGGCGGGGGAGGGGATCAGCCCCAGCATTTT
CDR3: CSVGGGGDQPQHF

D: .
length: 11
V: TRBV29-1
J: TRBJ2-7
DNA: TGCAGCGTGGCGGACTCCTACGAGCAGTACTTC
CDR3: CSVADSYEQYF

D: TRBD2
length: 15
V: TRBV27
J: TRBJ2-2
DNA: TGTGCCAGCAGTGGGGAGGGCTGGGTTGCCGGGGAGCTGTTTTTT
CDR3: CASSGEGWVAGELFF

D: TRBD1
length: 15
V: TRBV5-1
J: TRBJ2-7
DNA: TGCGCCAGCAGCTTGGGTGTCGGGACAGGGGAAGAGCAGTACTTC
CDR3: CASSLGVGTGEEQYF

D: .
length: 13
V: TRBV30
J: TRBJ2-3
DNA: TGTGCCTGGATAAACCTAAGCACAGATACGCAGTATTTT
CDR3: CAWINLSTDTQYF

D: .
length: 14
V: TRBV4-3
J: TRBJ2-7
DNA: TGCGCCAGCAGCCAATACAGGGTGGCCGACGAGCAGTACTTC
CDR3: CASSQYRVADEQYF

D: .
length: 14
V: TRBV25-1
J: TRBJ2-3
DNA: TGTGCCAGCAGTGAGTTTGACGAGCGAAATACGCAGTATTTT
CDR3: CASSEFDERNTQYF

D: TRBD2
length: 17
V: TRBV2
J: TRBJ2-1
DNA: TGTGCCAGCAGTGATGGAGCCCTAGCGGGAAACTACAATGAGCAGTTCTTC
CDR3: CASSDGALAGNYNEQFF

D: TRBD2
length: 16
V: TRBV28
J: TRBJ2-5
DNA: TGTGCCAGCAGTCCCCCCCCACTAGCGGAGGTGGAGACCCAGTACTTC
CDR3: CASSPPPLAEVETQYF

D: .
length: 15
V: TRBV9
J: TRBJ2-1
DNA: TGTGCCAGCAGCGTAGTCGGGAGCTCCTACAATGAGCAGTTCTTC
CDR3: CASSVVGSSYNEQFF

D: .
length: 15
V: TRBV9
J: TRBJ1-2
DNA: TGTGCCAGCAGCGTAGGGCTTAGGGGTGGAGATGGCTACACCTTC
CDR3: CASSVGLRGGDGYTF

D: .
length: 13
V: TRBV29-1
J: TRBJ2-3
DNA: TGCAGCGTTGAATACACCCGCACAGATACGCAGTATTTT
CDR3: CSVEYTRTDTQYF

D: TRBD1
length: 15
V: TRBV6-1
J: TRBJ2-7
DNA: TGTGCCAGCAGGCAAAGGGACAGGGTCGTCTACGAGCAGTACTTC
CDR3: CASRQRDRVVYEQYF

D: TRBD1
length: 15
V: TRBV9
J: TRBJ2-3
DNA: TGTGCCAGCAGCTACCCGGGACAGATCACAGATACGCAGTATTTT
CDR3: CASSYPGQITDTQYF

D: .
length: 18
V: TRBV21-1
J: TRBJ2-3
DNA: TGTGCCAGCAGCAAAGAGGAGGGACTAGCGGGGACTGTGGATACGCAGTATTTT
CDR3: CASSKEEGLAGTVDTQYF

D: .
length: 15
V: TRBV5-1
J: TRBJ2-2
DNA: TGCGCCACCGCGCGGAAGGTCCTAAACACCGGGGAGCTGTTTTTT
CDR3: CATARKVLNTGELFF